The 9 T cell receptor beta chains given below trace back to one sample, sequenced in a study of PD-L1 blockade in urothelial cancer. The repertoire was sequenced with immunoSEQ multiplex PCR; TCRdb's copy has only in-frame clones and lacks some. Found here are about 95,000 clones, around 90% of them singletons; the top ten hold 1.5% to 2%. Time point: pretreatment peripheral blood. The material was PBMCs, obtained around atezolizumab (anti-PD-L1) treatment. Receptors were obtained from a man in his fifties or sixties with urothelial cancer.

The chain uses TRBV4-3 and TRBJ2-3; D is possibly TRBD1 (5 bases). CDR1 is LGHNA and CDR2 is YSLEER in the germline V gene. CDR3 length equals 18 residues. Trimming pared 0 bases from V and 1 base from J, leaving 17 bases between. The CDR3 protein is CASSQEPQGTEGTDTQYF. The DNA of the CDR3 is TGCGCCAGCAGCCAAGAACCGCAGGGAACTGAGGGCACAGATACGCAGTATTTT.

V and J are TRBV30 and TRBJ2-2; 8 positions agree with TRBD2. The CDR3 consists of 14 residues. Germline assignment: CDR1 GTSNPN and CDR2 SVGIG (reference sequence). V lost 1 base to trimming and J lost 5 bases; unmatched junction nucleotides: 3. CDR3 protein: CAWSGGRRTGELFF. DNA for the CDR3: TGTGCCTGGAGTGGCGGGAGGAGGACCGGGGAGCTGTTTTTT.

The gene calls are TRBV6-5 and TRBJ1-5, with D possibly being TRBD1 (5 bases). The germline V and J ends were trimmed by 5 bases and 4 bases, with 12 bases remaining between them. The CDR3 covers 14 residues. From germline, CDR1 is MNHEY and CDR2 SVGAGI. The CDR3: CASSLPGGNQPQHF. DNA for the CDR3: TGTGCCAGCAGTCTCCCGGGGGGGAATCAGCCCCAGCATTTT.

This chain connects TRBV30 to TRBJ2-3, with D possibly being TRBD2 (5 bases). Per germline, CDR1 GTSNPN and CDR2 SVGIG (reference sequence). The CDR3 is 18 residues long. The germline V and J ends were trimmed by 2 bases and 1 base, with 22 bases remaining between them. The CDR3 is CAWSRPGWGLTGTDTQYF. The CDR3 DNA is TGTGCCTGGAGTCGGCCGGGGTGGGGTCTAACTGGCACAGATACGCAGTATTTT.

The chain uses TRBV2 and TRBJ2-7; the D is unclear. The germline V and J ends were trimmed by 4 bases and 5 bases, with 12 bases remaining between them. CDR1 is SNHLY, CDR2 FYNNEI, per germline. CDR3 length: 13 residues. CDR3: CASSGGWRDEQYF. CDR3 in DNA: TGTGCCAGCAGTGGTGGTTGGAGAGACGAGCAGTACTTC. Based on the CDR3 plus reference TRBV2 and TRBJ2-7, the full variable domain is EPEVTQTPSHQVTQMGQEVILRCVPISNHLYFYWYRQILGQKVEFLVSFYNNEISEKSEIFDDQFSVERPDGSNFTLKIRSTKLEDSAMYFCASSGGWRDEQYFGPGTRLTVT.

This clone was counted between two and nine times. The chain couples TRBV11-1 to TRBJ1-1, with unresolved D. This CDR3 has 13 residues. Germline V CDR1 and CDR2: SGHAT, FQDESV (reference sequence). Between the trimmed V and J ends, which lost 8 bases and 0 bases, there was a span of 10 bases. CDR3 sequence: CASAGDMNTEAFF. For the CDR3, the DNA is TGTGCCAGCGCGGGTGATATGAACACTGAAGCTTTCTTT.

V and J are TRBV19 and TRBJ1-2; TRBD1 matches at 7 bases. V lost 7 bases and J lost 5; bases outside the gene matches: 10. The CDR3 extends over 14 amino acids. Germline assignment: CDR1 LNHDA and CDR2 SQIVND (reference sequence). CDR3 DNA: TGTGCCAGTAACCCCTTCGGGACAGATTATGGCTACACCTTC. Translating gives CASNPFGTDYGYTF.

This clone has a single count. The V and J genes are TRBV19 and TRBJ2-7, with D maybe TRBD1 (5 bases). CDR1 is LNHDA, CDR2 SQIVND, per germline (reference sequence). Trimming stripped 5 bases from V and 3 bases from J, with 14 bases between. This CDR3 region has 14 residues. This CDR3 is CASSPQGASYEQYF. CDR3 in DNA: TGTGCCAGTAGTCCCCAGGGCGCCAGCTACGAGCAGTACTTC.

The chain employs TRBV30 and TRBJ2-1, with D possibly being TRBD1 (5 bases). V dropped 0 bases and J dropped 6 bases, with 9 bases sitting between them. The V gene's germline CDR1 is GTSNPN and CDR2 SVGIG (reference sequence). The CDR3 totals 13 residues. CDR3 region: CAWSVRGPNEQFF. In nucleotides, the CDR3 is TGTGCCTGGAGTGTAAGGGGCCCCAATGAGCAGTTCTTC.